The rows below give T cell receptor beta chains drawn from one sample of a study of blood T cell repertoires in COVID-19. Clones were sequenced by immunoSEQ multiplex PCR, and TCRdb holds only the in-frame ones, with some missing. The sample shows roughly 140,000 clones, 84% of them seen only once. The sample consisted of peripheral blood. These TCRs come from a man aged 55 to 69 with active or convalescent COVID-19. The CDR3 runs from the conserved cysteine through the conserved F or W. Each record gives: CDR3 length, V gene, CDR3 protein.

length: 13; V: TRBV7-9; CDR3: CASSFGGVETQYF
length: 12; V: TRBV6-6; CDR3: CASRSGVSPLHF
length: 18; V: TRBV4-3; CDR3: CASSQDAPGAGGAYEQYF
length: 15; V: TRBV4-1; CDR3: CASSPHRANNEKLFF
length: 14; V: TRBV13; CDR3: CASSPSSSGGEQFF
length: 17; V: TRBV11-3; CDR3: CASSLGHGQGRNTEAFF
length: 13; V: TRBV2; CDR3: CASSEGLSYGYTF
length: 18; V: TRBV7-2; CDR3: CASSLARLATSSYNEQFF
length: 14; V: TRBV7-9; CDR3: CASSLGSQSHEQYF
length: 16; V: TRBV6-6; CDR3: CASSPRQFGMNTEAFF
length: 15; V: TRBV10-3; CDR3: CAISELGQSQETQYF
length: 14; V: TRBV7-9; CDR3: CASSFRQENYEQYF
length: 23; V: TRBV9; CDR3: CASSTQYWTSGRTSLTSTDTQYF
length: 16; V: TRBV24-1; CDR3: CATSDFRGTPNYGYTF
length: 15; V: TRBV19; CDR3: CASRDSKISYNEQFF
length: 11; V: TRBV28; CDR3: CASKEATEAFF